The 29 T cell receptor beta chains presented below share a single source sample, sequenced in a study of control samples from healthy donors and cancer patients (dated by TCRdb to the early 2020s). Receptor libraries were prepared by the immunoSEQ multiplex PCR assay. The source is immuneACCESS, and TCRdb retained only in-frame sequences with V and J called. Part of the clones is not carried over; for the studies checked, unresolved V genes explain less than half of this, and the remainder is unexplained. Present in this sample are 100,000 or so clones, roughly four fifths of which were seen just once. The ten top clones hold around 13% of the sample. The sequencing input was blood. Receptor source: a woman between 50 and 59 years old in good health.

V usage is TRBV5-6 and J usage is TRBJ2-4; no clear D. CDR3 length: 14 amino acids. Germline V lookup: CDR1 SGHDT, CDR2 YYEEEE. V was shortened by 1 base and J by 7 bases, with 12 bases between the two germline ends. The CDR3 protein is CASSLLASSNIQYF. DNA for the CDR3: TGTGCCAGCAGCTTGTTAGCCTCCTCGAACATTCAGTACTTC.

The chain joins TRBV10-3 to TRBJ1-5; tentatively, D is TRBD1 (6 bases). Germline assignment: CDR1 ENHRY and CDR2 SYGVKD. The V end was cut by 10 bases, the J end by 0 bases, with 16 bases between. The CDR3 contains 15 residues. CDR3 DNA: TGTGCCACCCAAACGGACAGAGATAGCAATCAGCCCCAGCATTTT. Its translation: CATQTDRDSNQPQHF.

The rearrangement links TRBV7-8 to TRBJ2-7; no definite D call. Germline V gives CDR1 SGHVS, CDR2 FQNEAQ. Trimming cost V 5 bases and J 2 bases, with 7 bases left between them. This CDR3 is built from 12 residues. The CDR3 coding sequence is TGTGCCAGCAGCCCCTACGCCTACGAGCAGTACTTC. Amino acid sequence: CASSPYAYEQYF.

The V and J genes are TRBV28 and TRBJ2-1; TRBD2 matches at 9 bases. CDR3 length: 12 amino acids. J gave up 16 bases and V 6 bases, and 10 bases lay outside the gene matches. Germline V gene lookup returns CDR1 MDHEN and CDR2 SYDVKM. The CDR3 coding sequence is TGTGCCAGCAGACCACCGGGACTAGCACCCTTCTTC. Protein product: CASRPPGLAPFF.

This chain joins TRBV21-1 and TRBJ1-5; TRBD1, as called in the table, went unchecked against the DNA. TRBV21-1 is a known pseudogene. The CDR3 spans 14 residues. CDR3 nucleotide sequence: TGTGCCAGCAGCATTCACAGGGAAGCGATGGCCCAGCATTTT. This encodes CASSIHREAMAQHF.

This clone showed up many times. The V call is TRBV15, the J call TRBJ1-1, with 9 positions matching TRBD1. Trimming removed 4 bases from V and 1 base from J; junction bases left unmatched: 4. The CDR3 contains 15 residues. Germline V gives CDR1 LNHNV, CDR2 YYDKDF (reference sequence). The DNA of the CDR3 is TGTGCCACCAGCACCCGGGGACAGGGGAACACTGAAGCTTTCTTT. It is translated as CATSTRGQGNTEAFF.

The CDR3 loop is CATSDLQAGSYNEQFF. The CDR3 DNA is TGTGCCACCAGTGATTTGCAAGCGGGATCCTACAATGAGCAGTTCTTC. The chain recombines TRBV24-1 with TRBJ2-1; 7 positions match TRBD2. V shed 0 bases and J 1 base; nucleotides not matched to a gene: 2. CDR3 length: 16 amino acids. CDR1 is KGHDR, CDR2 SFDVKD, per germline.

This rearrangement joins TRBV7-3 to TRBJ2-2, with 7 nucleotides matching TRBD2. Looked up from germline, CDR1 is SGHTA and CDR2 is FQGTGA. J gave up 2 bases and V 0 bases, and 0 bases lay outside the gene matches. The CDR3 runs to 15 residues. This CDR3 reads CASSLTTSNTGELFF. CDR3 nucleotide sequence: TGTGCCAGCAGCTTAACGACTAGCAACACCGGGGAGCTGTTTTTT. Combining the CDR3 with reference TRBV7-3 and TRBJ2-2 gives the whole variable domain GAGVSQTPSNKVTEKGKYVELRCDPISGHTALYWYRQSLGQGPEFLIYFQGTGAADDSGLPNDRFFAVRPEGSVSTLKIQRTERGDSAVYLCASSLTTSNTGELFFGEGSRLTVL.

The chain employs TRBV19 and TRBJ1-2, with 8 bases lining up with TRBD1. CDR3 length equals 12 residues. The germline CDR1 and CDR2 sequences are LNHDA and SQIVND (reference sequence). Trimming cost V 3 bases and J 8 bases; bases outside gene matches: 2. The CDR3 sequence: CASSMTGDGYTF. The CDR3 nucleotides read TGTGCCAGTAGTATGACAGGGGACGGCTACACCTTC.

This clone was counted once. The CDR3 bases are TGCGCCAGCAGCTTGCAGTCGGGGTCCACGGACGAGCAGTACTTC. It specifies CASSLQSGSTDEQYF. The chain carries TRBV5-1 and TRBJ2-7; a possible D gene is TRBD2 (5 bases). Trimming cost V 1 base and J 5 bases, with 16 bases left between them. The germline CDR1 and CDR2 sequences are SGHRS and YFSETQ. CDR3 length equals 15 residues.

Concerning this clone itself: Germline and junction disagree at one end, which may indicate a read error. This chain connects TRBV5-1 to TRBJ2-2, with 9 bases matching TRBD2. This CDR3 spans 17 amino acids. Germline CDR1 SGHRS, CDR2 YFSETQ. The CDR3 region has the DNA TGCGCCCGCAGCTGGGCCCCGCGGGGGGGGAACACCGGGGAGCTGTTTTTT. Protein product: CARSWAPRGGNTGELFF.

This chain connects TRBV25-1 to TRBJ1-2; TRBD1 might be the D (6 bases). The CDR3 sequence is 14 residues long. V lost 6 bases to trimming and J lost 2 bases, with 13 bases between them. CDR1 is MGHDK, CDR2 SYGVNS, per germline. CDR3 DNA: TGTGCCAGCAGGGGGACGGGACAAAACTATGGCTACACCTTC. This gives the protein CASRGTGQNYGYTF.

This sequence joins TRBV7-2 and TRBJ1-2; 9 nucleotides agree with TRBD1. This CDR3 is built from 16 residues. The J segment lost 3 bases and the V segment lost 0 bases, leaving 5 bases of the junction unmatched. The germline V gene encodes CDR1 SGHTA and CDR2 FQGNSA. The CDR3 DNA is TGTGCCAGCAGCTTAGCGGTCGGACAGGGGTACTATGGCTACACCTTC. As protein: CASSLAVGQGYYGYTF.

V gene TRBV3-1 (or the pseudogene TRBV3-2) combines with J gene TRBJ2-7, with D possibly being TRBD2 (5 bases). V was cut by 5 bases and J by 6 bases, with 17 bases left in between. The CDR3 has 14 amino acids. The germline V gene has CDR1 LGHDT and CDR2 YNNKEL (reference sequence). The CDR3 here is CASSSHSRGSEQYF. The CDR3 coding sequence is TGTGCCAGCAGCTCTCATTCTCGGGGTTCCGAGCAGTACTTC.

This chain joins TRBV19 and TRBJ1-1; 8 bases line up with TRBD1. The CDR3 totals 16 residues. Germline loops: CDR1 LNHDA, CDR2 SQIVND (reference sequence). V was clipped by 3 bases and J by 4 bases; unmatched bases: 10. The CDR3, as DNA: TGTGCCAGTAGTATTGCGACAGGGGTAAGGATCACTGAAGCTTTCTTT. Translation gives CASSIATGVRITEAFF.

The CDR3 bases are TGTGCCAGCAGCTTAGAGCCAGGGGGCGAGCAGTACTTC. Translation gives CASSLEPGGEQYF. V usage is TRBV7-2 and J usage is TRBJ2-7; 7 bases line up with TRBD1. Germline lookup yields CDR1 SGHTA and CDR2 FQGNSA. V dropped 1 base and J dropped 6; count of bases not matched to a gene: 3. The CDR3 length is 13 residues.

This sequence joins TRBV5-1 and TRBJ1-6; 7 nucleotides agree with TRBD1. This CDR3 contains 15 residues. J lost 5 bases, V lost 0 bases, and 2 bases had no gene match. Germline loops: CDR1 SGHRS, CDR2 YFSETQ. CDR3 in amino acids: CASSLEQGNNSPLHF. The CDR3 bases are TGCGCCAGCAGCTTGGAACAGGGGAATAATTCACCCCTCCACTTT.

The V and J genes are TRBV27 and TRBJ2-7; D is ambiguous. This CDR3 is built from 13 residues. With 3 bases removed from V and 6 bases from J, the gap between germline ends came to 12 bases. Germline lookup yields CDR1 MNHEY and CDR2 SMNVEV (reference sequence). CDR3 residues: CASSFLPAGEQYF. Written as DNA, the CDR3 is TGTGCCAGCAGTTTTTTACCTGCTGGCGAGCAGTACTTC.

The chain recombines TRBV4-1 with TRBJ1-2; D unresolved. From germline, CDR1 is MGHRA and CDR2 YSYEKL. The CDR3 sequence is 15 residues long. V was shortened by 0 bases and J by 8 bases, with 16 bases between the two germline ends. The CDR3 here is CASSQDPGSNWGYTF. The CDR3, as DNA: TGCGCCAGCAGCCAAGACCCGGGCTCAAACTGGGGCTACACCTTC.

This clone was seen more than once but under ten times. The V call is TRBV19, the J call TRBJ2-6; D is uncertain. Between the trimmed V and J ends, which lost 7 bases and 0 bases, there was a span of 10 bases. Germline CDR1 reads LNHDA; CDR2 reads SQIVND (reference sequence). This CDR3 has 15 amino acids. CDR3 region: CASTRRLSGANVLTF. The CDR3 region has the DNA TGTGCCAGTACCAGGCGACTCTCTGGGGCCAACGTCCTGACTTTC.

In its sample, this clone was seen a few times. V and J are TRBV19 and TRBJ1-5; no clear D gene. This CDR3 is built from 17 residues. V dropped 7 bases and J dropped 3 bases, with 22 bases sitting between them. The germline V gene encodes CDR1 LNHDA and CDR2 SQIVND (reference sequence). The CDR3 DNA sequence: TGTGCCAGTACCCCCCTTTCCCGAACGCGCGCCAATCAGCCCCAGCATTTT. It specifies CASTPLSRTRANQPQHF.

The chain joins TRBV11-3 to TRBJ1-1; the match to TRBD1 covers 7 bases. V lost 5 bases to trimming and J lost 7 bases; unmatched junction nucleotides: 7. Germline V gene sequence: CDR1 SGHNT, CDR2 YENEEA. The CDR3 is made up of 13 amino acids. The CDR3 spells CASSAGQNLEAFF. In DNA form, the CDR3 reads TGTGCCAGCAGCGCGGGACAGAATCTTGAAGCTTTCTTT.

The CDR3 DNA sequence: TGTGCCAGCAGCTTATCCCTCGGGACTAGCGGGGGAGAGACCCAGTACTTC. It is translated as CASSLSLGTSGGETQYF. The chain employs TRBV11-3 and TRBJ2-5, with TRBD2 matching over 14 bases. Germline V CDR1 and CDR2: SGHNT, YENEEA. The CDR3 length is 17 residues. V lost 2 bases to trimming and J lost 4 bases; unmatched junction nucleotides: 6.

The J gene is TRBJ2-1, the V gene TRBV11-3; the D gene is possibly TRBD2 (5 bases). This CDR3 has 13 amino acids. Germline CDR1 and CDR2: SGHNT and YENEEA. Trimming pared 0 bases from V and 10 bases from J, leaving 10 bases between. The CDR3 region is CASSLDQLGEQFF. The CDR3 DNA is TGTGCCAGCAGCTTAGATCAACTAGGAGAGCAGTTCTTC.

V and J are TRBV12-5 and TRBJ2-1; 10 bases match TRBD2. J lost 5 bases, V lost 1 base, and 2 bases had no gene match. Germline V lookup: CDR1 LGHNT, CDR2 FRNRAP. The length of the CDR3 is 15 residues. The CDR3 nucleotides read TGTGCTAGTGGTTTGGGGCTAGCGGGAGACAATGAGCAGTTCTTC. Its protein is CASGLGLAGDNEQFF. Looking up the rest from reference TRBV12-5 and TRBJ2-1 gives the full variable domain: DARVTQTPRHKVTEMGQEVTMRCQPILGHNTVFWYRQTMMQGLELLAYFRNRAPLDDSGMPKDRFSAEMPDATLATLKIQPSEPRDSAVYFCASGLGLAGDNEQFFGPGTRLTVL.

This chain joins TRBV6-5 and TRBJ1-1; D call uncertain. In germline, CDR1 is MNHEY, CDR2 SVGAGI. V lost 9 bases and J lost 1, with 6 bases in between. The CDR3 sequence is 11 residues long. CDR3 coding DNA: TGTGCCAGTAAGAGGAACACTGAAGCTTTCTTT. Translated, it gives CASKRNTEAFF.

This clone was seen a few times. The V and J genes are TRBV12-2 and TRBJ1-4. TRBV12-2 is described as a pseudogene. The CDR3 spans 14 residues. In DNA form, the CDR3 reads TGTGCAAGTCGCTTTCATACCGATAATGAAAAACTGTTTTTT. Protein sequence: CASRFHTDNEKLFF.

In this sample, this clone turned up once. The chain combines TRBV3-1 (or the pseudogene TRBV3-2) with TRBJ1-1; possible D gene TRBD1, 6 bases. V dropped 5 bases and J dropped 7 bases, with 8 bases sitting between them. Germline assignment: CDR1 LGHDT and CDR2 YNNKEL (reference sequence). There are 11 residues in the CDR3. The CDR3 is CASSVQGEAFF. The CDR3, as DNA: TGTGCCAGCAGCGTACAGGGTGAAGCTTTCTTT.

The genes are TRBV19 and TRBJ1-5; TRBD1 matches at 8 bases. The CDR3 consists of 15 residues. V gave up 3 bases and J gave up 3 bases; unmatched junction bases: 4. Germline assignment: CDR1 LNHDA and CDR2 SQIVND (reference sequence). CDR3 amino acids: CASSIRDRFNQPQHF. In DNA, the CDR3 is TGTGCCAGTAGTATCCGGGACAGGTTCAATCAGCCCCAGCATTTT.